Shown below are 22 T cell receptor beta chains from a single sample sequenced in a study of human T cells and chemical hapten exposure. Time point indicated: patch test 2, 6 weeks after DPC sensitization. Described treatment: therapeutic diphenylcyclopropenone sensitization with weekly scalp DPC. TCRdb independently ran MiXCR on the RACE reads; one entry per CDR3 protein. In the table there are 110,000 to 150,000 distinct CDR3 sequences, roughly 12% of which are singletons. Material: whole blood, obtained in connection with sensitization to the hapten diphenylcyclopropenone (DPC). All receptors come from a woman aged 45-59 years with alopecia areata. Some clones in this sample may be carry-over from other donors' samples.

This chain connects TRBV7-8 to TRBJ2-7; 10 bases map to TRBD2. V dropped 2 bases and J dropped 2; count of bases not matched to a gene: 0. Germline V lookup: CDR1 SGHVS, CDR2 FQNEAQ. This CDR3 spans 14 amino acids. CDR3 coding DNA: TGTGCCAGCAGCTTAACTAGCGGGACCTACGAGCAGTACTTC. Its translation is CASSLTSGTYEQYF.

The gene calls are TRBV20-1 and TRBJ2-7; 11 bases align to TRBD2. Trimming at V came to 5 bases and at J to 1 base, leaving 4 bases not matched to a gene. The germline gives CDR1 DFQATT, CDR2 SNEGSKA (reference sequence). The CDR3 loop spans 14 amino acids. CDR3 nucleotides: TGCAGTGCTCCTAGACTAGCGGGGTCCTACGAGCAGTACTTC. This translates into CSAPRLAGSYEQYF.

The chain couples TRBV24-1 to TRBJ2-1; 12 bases match TRBD2. The ends lost 2 bases at V and 2 bases at J; junction bases unmatched: 9. This CDR3 region has 19 residues. Germline V CDR1 and CDR2: KGHDR, SFDVKD. As DNA, the CDR3 is TGTGCCACCAGTGATTCCGCTAGCGGGAGGGCCAGCGCCTACAATGAGCAGTTCTTC. Encoded protein: CATSDSASGRASAYNEQFF.

The chain employs TRBV12-3 or TRBV12-4 and TRBJ1-2; TRBD1 matches 7 bases. The CDR3 consists of 12 residues. Trimming removed 11 bases from V and 5 bases from J; junction bases left unmatched: 8. The chain's CDR3 is CASDAGGYGYTF. CDR3 nucleotide sequence: TGTGCCTCCGATGCAGGGGGATATGGCTACACCTTC.

CDR3 nucleotides: TGTGCCAGCAGTTACGGGACTAGGGCTCTGGGTGAGCAGTTCTTC. Amino acids: CASSYGTRALGEQFF. The chain carries TRBV6-5 and TRBJ2-1, with 8 bases fitting TRBD2. V gave up 2 bases and J gave up 9 bases; unmatched junction bases: 9. Per germline, CDR1 MNHEY and CDR2 SVGAGI. The CDR3 spans 15 residues.

This clonotype was detected a few times. The chain combines TRBV6-5 with TRBJ2-2; D uncertain. Trimming cost V 4 bases and J 4 bases, with 4 bases left between them. This CDR3 is 12 amino acids long. Per germline, CDR1 MNHEY and CDR2 SVGAGI. CDR3 coding DNA: TGTGCCAGCAGTTTACCCACCGGGGAGCTGTTTTTT. Residues: CASSLPTGELFF.

This clonotype was picked up a small number of times. This CDR3 reads CASSLDRVVYEQYF. The CDR3 region has the DNA TGTGCCAGCAGTTTGGACAGGGTGGTCTACGAGCAGTACTTC. This rearrangement joins TRBV28 to TRBJ2-7, with 8 bases identical to TRBD1. There are 14 residues in the CDR3. Germline V CDR1 and CDR2: MDHEN, SYDVKM. With V trimmed by 3 bases and J by 3 bases, 4 bases remained unmatched.

This clonotype was observed at least ten times. The gene calls are TRBV9 and TRBJ2-5, with D tentatively TRBD1 (5 bases). The CDR3 covers 16 residues. The V gene lost 4 bases and the J gene lost 3 bases, with 19 bases spanning the gap. Looked up from germline, CDR1 is SGDLS and CDR2 is YYNGEE. CDR3 in DNA: TGTGCCAGCAGCCCGATTGGGTGGCAGGGCGAAGAGACCCAGTACTTC. Its translation: CASSPIGWQGEETQYF.

This clonotype turned up a few times. The rearrangement links TRBV3-1 to TRBJ2-5; 7 bases fit TRBD1. The ends lost 5 bases at V and 4 bases at J; junction bases unmatched: 10. The CDR3 runs to 15 residues. Germline loops: CDR1 LGHDT, CDR2 YNNKEL (reference sequence). CDR3 sequence: CASSAPTGLGETQYF. The CDR3 region has the DNA TGTGCCAGCAGCGCCCCGACAGGGCTAGGAGAGACCCAGTACTTC.

V is TRBV30 and J is TRBJ2-2, with D hard to call. Trimming took 1 base from V and 7 from J, leaving 7 bases between them. This CDR3 has 12 residues. Germline V CDR1 and CDR2: GTSNPN, SVGIG (reference sequence). In DNA, the CDR3 is TGTGCCTGGAGTGGGACCCACGGGGAGCTGTTTTTT. Residues: CAWSGTHGELFF.

The chain uses TRBV12-3 or TRBV12-4 and TRBJ2-4, with D tentatively TRBD1 (5 bases). V shed 5 bases and J shed 1 base, with 6 bases lying between them. The CDR3 has 13 residues. The CDR3 DNA reads TGTGCCAGCAGTAAGGGGGCCAAAAACATTCAGTACTTC. Translation: CASSKGAKNIQYF.

In this sample, this clonotype turned up many times. The V gene is TRBV19, the J gene TRBJ2-1; 10 positions match TRBD2. The ends lost 7 bases at V and 7 bases at J; junction bases unmatched: 13. The germline V gene encodes CDR1 LNHDA and CDR2 SQIVND (reference sequence). The CDR3 is 16 amino acids. The CDR3 DNA follows: TGTGCCAGTAACCCAGGCCGAGCGGGAGGGCCTAATGAGCAGTTCTTC. It translates to CASNPGRAGGPNEQFF. Filled out from reference TRBV19 and TRBJ2-1, the complete variable domain reads DGGITQSPKYLFRKEGQNVTLSCEQNLNHDAMYWYRQDPGQGLRLIYYSQIVNDFQKGDIAEGYSVSREKKESFPLTVTSAQKNPTAFYLCASNPGRAGGPNEQFFGPGTRLTVL.

This clonotype was counted at least ten times. This chain uses TRBV19 with TRBJ1-5; no definite D call. The V end lost 3 bases, the J end lost 0 bases, and 9 bases lay between the germline ends. This CDR3 has 15 residues. Per the germline V gene, CDR1 is LNHDA and CDR2 is SQIVND (reference sequence). CDR3 DNA: TGTGCCAGTAGTATTGGTGCAGTTAGCAATCAGCCCCAGCATTTT. Translating it yields CASSIGAVSNQPQHF.

This clonotype has more than one count but fewer than ten. V usage is TRBV5-1 and J usage is TRBJ2-1; D remains unclear. Trimming removed 1 base from V and 7 bases from J, with 9 bases in between. This CDR3 has 13 amino acids. The V gene's germline CDR1 is SGHRS and CDR2 YFSETQ. The CDR3 nucleotides read TGCGCCAGCAGCTTGCCCCTTGAGAATGAGCAGTTCTTC. Protein: CASSLPLENEQFF.

The CDR3 nucleotides read TGCAGCGCTCGCCAGGGGGCGCGGGCTGAAGCTTTCTTT. This gives the protein CSARQGARAEAFF. V and J are TRBV29-1 and TRBJ1-1, with 8 bases lining up with TRBD1. The CDR3 is made up of 13 amino acids. With 7 bases clipped from V and 6 bases from J, the junction kept 10 bases outside the gene matches. Germline CDR1 reads SQVTM; CDR2 reads ANQGSEA.

This clonotype was picked up many times. The chain couples TRBV11-2 to TRBJ2-5; D unclear. V was cut by 5 bases and J by 5 bases, with 6 bases left in between. This CDR3 has 11 residues. From germline, CDR1 is SGHAT and CDR2 FQNNGV. CDR3 in amino acids: CASSPHETQYF. For the CDR3, the DNA is TGTGCCAGCAGCCCTCACGAGACCCAGTACTTC.

The sample holds many counts of this clonotype. V usage is TRBV4-1 and J usage is TRBJ1-1; 7 nucleotides align to TRBD1. The CDR3 runs 16 residues. The V gene's germline CDR1 is MGHRA and CDR2 YSYEKL. The ends lost 3 bases at V and 1 base at J; junction bases unmatched: 8. The CDR3 nucleotides are TGCGCCAGCAGCCAGTATCCGGGACAGACGAACACTGAAGCTTTCTTT. Translating it yields CASSQYPGQTNTEAFF.

This sequence joins TRBV13 and TRBJ2-5; D unresolved. The CDR3 is 13 amino acids. V was cut by 6 bases and J by 5 bases, with 13 bases left in between. Germline CDR1 and CDR2: PRHDT and FYEKMQ (reference sequence). For the CDR3, the DNA is TGTGCCAGCAGTTACGAGAGAGTGGAGACCCAGTACTTC. This gives the protein CASSYERVETQYF. Combining the CDR3 with reference TRBV13 and TRBJ2-5 gives the whole variable domain AAGVIQSPRHLIKEKRETATLKCYPIPRHDTVYWYQQGPGQDPQFLISFYEKMQSDKGSIPDRFSAQQFSDYHSELNMSSLELGDSALYFCASSYERVETQYFGPGTRLLVL.

This chain links TRBV7-9 with TRBJ2-7; tentative D call: TRBD2 (7 bases). This CDR3 region has 15 residues. Germline-derived CDR1 and CDR2 are SEHNR and FQNEAQ (reference sequence). Between the trimmed V and J ends, which lost 5 bases and 7 bases, there was a span of 21 bases. For the CDR3, the DNA is TGTGCCAGCAGCCAAACTAGCGCCAAGGGGGGGGAGCAGTACTTC. Amino acid sequence: CASSQTSAKGGEQYF.

This clonotype was recorded a few times. This chain links TRBV6-5 with TRBJ1-3, with D uncertain. In germline, CDR1 is MNHEY, CDR2 SVGAGI. The V end lost 2 bases, the J end lost 4 bases, and 9 bases lay between the germline ends. The CDR3 consists of 14 residues. In DNA, the CDR3 is TGTGCCAGCAGTTACGCGGGAGACGGAAACACCATATATTTT. This encodes CASSYAGDGNTIYF.

The CDR3 protein is CASSTVAGGSTDTQYF. The DNA for the CDR3 is TGTGCCAGTAGCACGGTAGCGGGAGGAAGCACAGATACGCAGTATTTT. V is TRBV19 and J is TRBJ2-3; 10 nucleotides line up with TRBD2. The CDR3 covers 16 residues. Per the germline V gene, CDR1 is LNHDA and CDR2 is SQIVND (reference sequence). V gave up 6 bases and J gave up 0 bases; unmatched junction bases: 6.

This clonotype was recorded a few times. This sequence joins TRBV29-1 and TRBJ2-6; D might be TRBD2 (5 bases). V lost 3 bases and J 10 bases, leaving 10 bases between the germline ends. Germline V lookup: CDR1 SQVTM, CDR2 ANQGSEA. The CDR3 totals 12 residues. The CDR3 reads CSVDSGGNVLTF. CDR3 nucleotide sequence: TGCAGCGTTGATTCAGGAGGAAACGTCCTGACTTTC. Variable domain in full (rest from reference TRBV29-1 and TRBJ2-6): SAVISQKPSRDICQRGTSLTIQCQVDSQVTMMFWYRQQPGQSLTLIATANQGSEATYESGFVIDKFPISRPNLTFSTLTVSNMSPEDSSIYLCSVDSGGNVLTFGAGSRLTVL.